The 24 T cell receptor beta chains below come from one sample, sequenced in a study of T cells in localized non-small cell lung cancer. The method was immunoSEQ multiplex PCR; TCRdb's version includes in-frame clones alone and lacks a portion of them. The data hold about 7,000 clones, with roughly 50% observed a single time. Specimen: lymph node tissue, collected before any cancer treatment. These receptors were collected from a female donor older than 55 with stage I lung adenocarcinoma.

The chain uses TRBV19 and TRBJ1-5; weak D call: TRBD1 (5 bases). Trimming took off 1 base at V and 0 bases at J, with 7 bases between the two ends. Germline-derived CDR1 and CDR2 are LNHDA and SQIVND (reference sequence). This CDR3 has 15 residues. The CDR3 coding sequence is TGTGCCAGTAGTATAGGACAGTTTAGCAATCAGCCCCAGCATTTT. Its translation: CASSIGQFSNQPQHF.

The chain has TRBV19 and TRBJ2-2; weak D call: TRBD2 (6 bases). The CDR3 is 16 residues long. V was clipped by 3 bases and J by 2 bases, with 13 bases between them. Per germline, CDR1 LNHDA and CDR2 SQIVND (reference sequence). CDR3 DNA sequence: TGTGCCAGTAGTATTTCGTGGAGGGGAAACACCGGGGAGCTGTTTTTT. The encoded protein is CASSISWRGNTGELFF.

The rearrangement uses TRBV29-1 and TRBJ2-2; TRBD2 might be the D (5 bases). Trimming cost V 6 bases and J 5 bases, with 13 bases left between them. This CDR3 has 13 amino acids. Germline CDR1 reads SQVTM; CDR2 reads ANQGSEA. The CDR3 DNA is TGCAGCGTAGCGGACTTGGGGACCGGGGAGCTGTTTTTT. Translating gives CSVADLGTGELFF.

This chain joins TRBV18 and TRBJ2-5; no definite D call. CDR3 size: 13 residues. The germline V gene encodes CDR1 KGHSH and CDR2 LQKENI. V was clipped by 6 bases and J by 5 bases, with 13 bases between them. CDR3 nucleotide sequence: TGTGCCAGCTCGTTCGACCTTGCTGAGACCCAGTACTTC. Its protein product is CASSFDLAETQYF.

The chain joins TRBV28 to TRBJ2-2; 9 bases match TRBD2. The CDR3 spans 18 residues. The germline gives CDR1 MDHEN, CDR2 SYDVKM. The V segment lost 6 bases and the J segment 6 bases; nucleotides outside the gene matches: 17. This CDR3 reads CASSLTEGLAIGAGELFF. The CDR3 DNA follows: TGTGCCAGCAGCCTTACCGAAGGACTAGCGATAGGGGCCGGGGAGCTGTTTTTT.

The gene calls are TRBV9 and TRBJ1-6; D uncertain. The CDR3 consists of 14 residues. V lost 3 bases and J 6 bases, leaving 10 bases between the germline ends. Per germline, CDR1 SGDLS and CDR2 YYNGEE. CDR3 region: CASSARALNSPLHF. The CDR3, as DNA: TGTGCCAGCAGCGCCCGGGCCCTTAATTCACCCCTCCACTTT.

This clone was counted between two and nine times. The chain has TRBV6-8 and TRBJ1-5; D gene unclear. The CDR3 contains 12 residues. The ends were cut back, 5 bases at V and 2 bases at J, with 4 bases in the middle. Germline V CDR1 and CDR2: MNHGY, SAAAGT. The CDR3 coding sequence is TGTGCCAGCAGTGATGGCAATCAGCCCCAGCATTTT. Translated: CASSDGNQPQHF.

This clone was seen a few times. The chain links TRBV25-1 to TRBJ2-5; D uncertain. This CDR3 comprises 15 residues. V lost 6 bases and J 0 bases, leaving 14 bases between the germline ends. CDR1 is MGHDK, CDR2 SYGVNS, per germline. The CDR3: CASSAFGVHQETQYF. In nucleotides, the CDR3 is TGTGCCAGCAGCGCCTTCGGAGTCCACCAAGAGACCCAGTACTTC.

V is TRBV5-1 and J is TRBJ2-3; 7 nucleotides agree with TRBD1. CDR1 is SGHRS, CDR2 YFSETQ, per germline. The CDR3 totals 14 residues. The J segment lost 4 bases and the V segment lost 4 bases, leaving 6 bases of the junction unmatched. CDR3 loop: CASSTDRAPDTQYF. The CDR3 DNA reads as TGCGCCAGCAGCACCGACAGGGCCCCAGATACGCAGTATTTT.

The table lists this clone with a few counts. At one end the junction does not follow the germline gene, possibly because of a read error. The rearrangement uses TRBV30 and TRBJ2-1; D not resolved. Germline loops: CDR1 GTSNPN, CDR2 SVGIG (reference sequence). The CDR3 is 16 residues long. The CDR3 DNA sequence: TGTGCCTGGAGTGTTAGGACGGTGAGCTCCTACAATAAGCAGTTCTTC. Translation gives CAWSVRTVSSYNKQFF.

A word on this clone: One end of the junction is discordant with germline, which a read error may explain. This chain uses TRBV28 with TRBJ1-5; D unresolved. This CDR3 has 12 residues. Per germline, CDR1 MDHEN and CDR2 SYDVKM. The CDR3 DNA is TGTGCCAGCAGTTACTACCCTCAGTCCCAGCATTTT. Protein sequence: CASSYYPQSQHF.

This clone was counted a few times. This chain joins TRBV6-8 and TRBJ1-3; D gene uncertain. This CDR3 has 14 residues. Trimming pared 5 bases from V and 1 base from J, leaving 9 bases between. Germline V gene lookup returns CDR1 MNHGY and CDR2 SAAAGT. The CDR3 bases are TGTGCCAGCAGTAAGGGCTCATCTGGAAACACCATATATTTT. This encodes CASSKGSSGNTIYF.

This clone was seen a few times. The J gene is TRBJ2-2, the V gene TRBV1; TRBD1, the table's D call, was not compared with the DNA. TRBV1 has pseudogene status. The CDR3 runs 14 residues. This CDR3 is CASSQVQGAGELFF. The CDR3 region has the DNA TGCGCCAGCAGCCAGGTACAGGGGGCCGGGGAGCTGTTTTTT.

There are a few counts of this clone. The J gene is TRBJ2-7, the V gene TRBV4-1, with D uncertain. Per germline, CDR1 MGHRA and CDR2 YSYEKL. CDR3 length equals 18 residues. Trimming removed 0 bases at V and 2 bases at J, with 20 bases between. The CDR3 is CASSQDLQQAHRAYEQYF. DNA for the CDR3: TGCGCCAGCAGCCAAGATCTGCAACAAGCTCACCGGGCCTACGAGCAGTACTTC.

J is TRBJ2-1 and V is TRBV19, with TRBD1 matching 7 bases. Germline V gives CDR1 LNHDA, CDR2 SQIVND (reference sequence). The CDR3 is 13 residues long. Trimming cost V 4 bases and J 12 bases; bases outside gene matches: 9. CDR3 nucleotide sequence: TGTGCCAGTAGTAAAAACAGGGGCGACAGGCAGTTCTTC. It yields the protein CASSKNRGDRQFF.

This clone was counted only a few times. The V call is TRBV28, the J call TRBJ2-7; 7 bases map to TRBD1. This CDR3 comprises 13 residues. The trim removed 8 bases at V and 1 base at J, leaving 5 bases unmatched. CDR1 and CDR2 (germline): MDHEN, SYDVKM. CDR3 protein: CASDRAPSYEQYF. In DNA form, the CDR3 reads TGTGCCAGCGACAGGGCGCCTTCCTACGAGCAGTACTTC.

This clone was found a few times. The V and J genes are TRBV6-8 and TRBJ1-1; TRBD1 agrees at 7 bases. The germline CDR1 and CDR2 sequences are MNHGY and SAAAGT. After removal of 6 bases from V and 10 bases from J, the junction contained 11 bases not matched to a gene. The CDR3 consists of 13 residues. The CDR3: CASRITGELVAFF. CDR3 nucleotides: TGTGCCAGCAGGATTACAGGGGAACTGGTAGCTTTCTTT.

This rearrangement joins TRBV10-2 to TRBJ2-7; D remains ambiguous. Germline V gene sequence: CDR1 WSHSY, CDR2 SAAADI. The CDR3 loop spans 12 amino acids. V was trimmed by 6 bases and J by 0 bases, leaving 6 bases between them. CDR3 bases: TGCGCCAGCAGCACTGGCTCCTACGAGCAGTACTTC. Its translation is CASSTGSYEQYF.

This sequence joins TRBV11-3 and TRBJ1-5; 7 positions match TRBD1. CDR3 size: 14 residues. Trimming removed 5 bases from V and 9 bases from J; junction bases left unmatched: 10. Germline values: CDR1 SGHNT, CDR2 YENEEA. The CDR3 nucleotides read TGTGCCAGCAGCAGGGACAGCCTCTTGGGGCCCCAGCATTTT. It is translated as CASSRDSLLGPQHF.

This clone has just a few counts. V usage is TRBV7-4 and J usage is TRBJ1-1; no definite D call. The CDR3 runs to 13 residues. CDR1 is SGHVT and CDR2 is SQSDAQ in the germline V gene. Trimming shortened V by 5 bases and J by 5 bases, and 12 bases separated the two germline ends. CDR3 DNA: TGTGCCAGCAGCCCCCGGCGGCTTACTGAAGCTTTCTTT. Translated, it gives CASSPRRLTEAFF.

This chain connects TRBV19 to TRBJ1-2; D perhaps matches TRBD1 (5 bases). This CDR3 spans 12 amino acids. V lost 7 bases, J lost 2 bases, and 8 bases lay in between. The germline V gene has CDR1 LNHDA and CDR2 SQIVND (reference sequence). CDR3 loop: CASMEGNYGYTF. CDR3 in DNA: TGTGCCAGTATGGAGGGGAACTATGGCTACACCTTC.

This clone turned up a few times. The J gene is TRBJ1-5, the V gene TRBV30; D remains ambiguous. Germline CDR1 GTSNPN, CDR2 SVGIG (reference sequence). CDR3 length: 13 residues. V lost 4 bases and J 0 bases, leaving 7 bases between the germline ends. For the CDR3, the DNA is TGTGCCTGGACTTTGGATAGCAATCAGCCCCAGCATTTT. This translates into CAWTLDSNQPQHF.

The chain recombines TRBV5-1 with TRBJ1-3, with 10 positions matching TRBD1. Germline CDR1 SGHRS, CDR2 YFSETQ. This CDR3 region has 16 residues. J was trimmed by 1 base and V by 4 bases; bases with no gene match: 5. CDR3 bases: TGCGCCAGCAGCGAAAGACAGGGGGCATCTGGAAACACCATATATTTT. Its translation is CASSERQGASGNTIYF.

The table lists this clone with a few counts. V usage is TRBV11-3 and J usage is TRBJ1-1, with D perhaps matching TRBD1 (6 bases). CDR3 length: 14 amino acids. V was trimmed by 5 bases and J by 0 bases, leaving 10 bases between them. Looked up from germline, CDR1 is SGHNT and CDR2 is YENEEA. The CDR3 DNA reads as TGTGCCAGCAGCGCGACAGGTATGAACACTGAAGCTTTCTTT. Its translation is CASSATGMNTEAFF.